The text below deals with one T cell receptor beta chain. Antigen: not known. Clones were read by immunoSEQ multiplex PCR, and TCRdb kept only the in-frame ones, dropping some. This sample yields about 240,000 clones, of which about 80% are seen a single time; about 0.68% belongs to the top ten. The data are from a study of Tregs in tolerant kidney transplant recipients. Study-wide results and caveats: Biological reproducibility was not directly addressed in this study.

Unstimulated Tregs (CD4+CD25+CD127-) and CD4+CD25- non-Tregs were sorted from PBMCs. Sample: CD4+ T cells from blood. The TCR sequence derives from a human donor in good health.

The CDR3, as DNA: TGTGCCAGCAGCCGACACATAGCGGGAGGCTATAACACCGGGGAGCTGTTTTTT. This translates into CASSRHIAGGYNTGELFF. V gene TRBV11-2 combines with J gene TRBJ2-2; 10 bases map to TRBD2. This CDR3 is 18 amino acids long. Germline V CDR1 and CDR2: SGHAT, FQNNGV. V trimming: 5 bases; J trimming: 2 bases; junction bases outside the gene matches: 11.